These 29 T cell receptor beta chains were all obtained from the same sample, sequenced in a study of Ad26.COV2.S vaccination and SARS-CoV-2 variants. The table came from immunoSEQ multiplex PCR; TCRdb's copy has only in-frame clones and leaves some out. The sample lists roughly 380,000 clones, about 91% seen once, with about 3.8% in the top ten. The sample in question was peripheral blood, obtained after recovery from COVID-19. Receptors were obtained from a human donor who had recovered from COVID-19.

This clone was detected only a few times. The V and J genes are TRBV10-3 and TRBJ1-1, with D perhaps matching TRBD1 (6 bases). The CDR3 runs to 14 residues. The germline V and J ends were trimmed by 3 bases and 7 bases, with 15 bases remaining between them. CDR1 ENHRY and CDR2 SYGVKD come from the germline V gene. For the CDR3, the DNA is TGTGCCATCAGTGAATGGGCAGGGGTCAGTGAAGCTTTCTTT. Translated, it gives CAISEWAGVSEAFF.

This sequence joins TRBV19 and TRBJ1-1; the D is unclear. The germline gives CDR1 LNHDA, CDR2 SQIVND (reference sequence). The CDR3 contains 14 residues. V lost 2 bases and J lost 4, with 11 bases in between. Written as DNA, the CDR3 is TGTGCCAGTAGTATAAGAGGCTCCTTCACTGAAGCTTTCTTT. It yields the protein CASSIRGSFTEAFF.

CDR3 protein: CASSQDPAGTTNNEQFF. As DNA, the CDR3 is TGCGCCAGCAGCCAAGATCCGGCGGGAACTACGAACAATGAGCAGTTCTTC. The rearrangement links TRBV4-3 to TRBJ2-1; tentative D call: TRBD2 (6 bases). The CDR3 has 17 amino acids. V was shortened by 0 bases and J by 5 bases, with 17 bases between the two germline ends. Germline V lookup: CDR1 LGHNA, CDR2 YSLEER.

V is TRBV27 and J is TRBJ1-2; D is perhaps TRBD1 (5 bases). Between the trimmed V and J ends, which lost 10 bases and 4 bases, there was a span of 10 bases. This CDR3 is 11 amino acids long. In germline, CDR1 is MNHEY, CDR2 SMNVEV (reference sequence). DNA for the CDR3: TGTGCCATCGCAGGGTTCTATGGCTACACCTTC. It yields the protein CAIAGFYGYTF.

The genes are TRBV11-2 and TRBJ1-3; a possible D gene is TRBD1 (5 bases). Germline V CDR1 and CDR2: SGHAT, FQNNGV. V was cut by 0 bases and J by 0 bases, with 9 bases left in between. The CDR3 is 16 amino acids. The CDR3 sequence: CASSLDRGASGNTIYF. CDR3 sequence (DNA): TGTGCCAGCAGCTTAGATAGGGGCGCCTCTGGAAACACCATATATTTT.

CDR3 sequence (DNA): TGCAGCGTTGACGGACAGGGGAACACTGAAGCTTTCTTT. Its protein product is CSVDGQGNTEAFF. The V gene is TRBV29-1, the J gene TRBJ1-1, with TRBD1 matching 8 bases. Germline values: CDR1 SQVTM, CDR2 ANQGSEA. The CDR3 covers 13 residues. The J segment lost 1 base and the V segment lost 3 bases, leaving 1 base of the junction unmatched. Looking up the rest from reference TRBV29-1 and TRBJ1-1 gives the full variable domain: SAVISQKPSRDICQRGTSLTIQCQVDSQVTMMFWYRQQPGQSLTLIATANQGSEATYESGFVIDKFPISRPNLTFSTLTVSNMSPEDSSIYLCSVDGQGNTEAFFGQGTRLTVV.

The rearrangement joins TRBV9 to TRBJ2-2, with D unclear. This CDR3 comprises 15 residues. V was cut by 0 bases and J by 0 bases, with 6 bases left in between. CDR1 is SGDLS, CDR2 YYNGEE, per germline. The chain's CDR3 is CASSVAGTNTGELFF. CDR3 DNA: TGTGCCAGCAGCGTAGCAGGAACGAACACCGGGGAGCTGTTTTTT.

V usage is TRBV6-5 and J usage is TRBJ1-3, with D unresolved. Trimming pared 2 bases from V and 4 bases from J, leaving 0 bases between. Per germline, CDR1 MNHEY and CDR2 SVGAGI. There are 11 residues in the CDR3. In DNA form, the CDR3 reads TGTGCCAGCAGTTACGGAAACACCATATATTTT. Translated, it gives CASSYGNTIYF.

This clone turned up a few times. CDR3 residues: CASSRRPGLIPNTEAFF. The CDR3 DNA reads as TGTGCCAGCAGCCGAAGGCCTGGTCTTATTCCGAACACTGAAGCTTTCTTT. V gene TRBV3-1 (or the pseudogene TRBV3-2) combines with J gene TRBJ1-1; D gene unclear. CDR3 size: 17 residues. CDR1 and CDR2 (germline): LGHDT, YNNKEL (reference sequence). Trimming removed 4 bases from V and 1 base from J, with 19 bases in between.

V usage is TRBV18 and J usage is TRBJ2-7; 9 nucleotides agree with TRBD1. CDR1 is KGHSH, CDR2 LQKENI, per germline. The CDR3 has 14 residues. V gave up 6 bases and J gave up 2 bases; unmatched junction bases: 5. CDR3 residues: CASSWRDRAYEQYF. CDR3 in DNA: TGTGCCAGCTCTTGGAGGGACAGGGCCTACGAGCAGTACTTC.

V gene TRBV7-9 combines with J gene TRBJ1-5; D is uncertain. CDR1 SEHNR and CDR2 FQNEAQ come from the germline V gene (reference sequence). Trimming took off 2 bases at V and 2 bases at J, with 10 bases between the two ends. This CDR3 comprises 15 residues. Here the CDR3 reads CASSLQGEGNQPQHF. CDR3 coding DNA: TGTGCCAGCAGCTTACAAGGAGAAGGCAATCAGCCCCAGCATTTT.

The rearrangement uses TRBV25-1 and TRBJ1-3; TRBD1 matches at 10 bases. J gave up 6 bases and V 1 base, and 6 bases lay outside the gene matches. The CDR3 has 16 residues. CDR1 is MGHDK and CDR2 is SYGVNS in the germline V gene. The CDR3, as DNA: TGTGCCAGCAGTGAATGGGGACAGGGGCAGGAAAACACCATATATTTT. This gives the protein CASSEWGQGQENTIYF.

The V and J genes are TRBV25-1 and TRBJ2-1, with unresolved D. The CDR3 spans 14 residues. Trimming removed 1 base from V and 5 bases from J, with 9 bases in between. Germline V gene sequence: CDR1 MGHDK, CDR2 SYGVNS. The CDR3 region has the DNA TGTGCCAGCAGTGAATCCCTCATGGACAATGAGCAGTTCTTC. It encodes CASSESLMDNEQFF.

The V gene is TRBV5-1, the J gene TRBJ2-7; D ambiguous. This CDR3 is built from 14 residues. V was shortened by 0 bases and J by 0 bases, with 7 bases between the two germline ends. The germline CDR1 and CDR2 sequences are SGHRS and YFSETQ. CDR3: CASSLEASSYEQYF. CDR3 DNA sequence: TGCGCCAGCAGCTTGGAAGCGAGCTCCTACGAGCAGTACTTC.

In nucleotides, the CDR3 is TGTGCCAGCAGTTTGGCCCCAGAGCCAGGCACTGAAGCTTTCTTT. It encodes CASSLAPEPGTEAFF. V is TRBV27 and J is TRBJ1-1; no reliable D call. The V and J ends lost 3 bases and 4 bases respectively, with 15 bases between them. Germline V gives CDR1 MNHEY, CDR2 SMNVEV (reference sequence). The CDR3 is 15 amino acids.

The chain links TRBV12-5 to TRBJ1-1, with D possibly matching TRBD1 (5 bases). The CDR3 has 12 amino acids. Germline V gene lookup returns CDR1 LGHNT and CDR2 FRNRAP. Deletions cut 4 bases from V and 8 bases from J, with 11 bases between. The CDR3, as DNA: TGTGCTAGTGGTTCCCCGGGGGGGGAAGCTTTCTTT. Protein sequence: CASGSPGGEAFF.

The chain couples TRBV5-1 to TRBJ1-6; D might be TRBD1 (6 bases). V lost 4 bases and J lost 5, with 19 bases in between. The CDR3 is 17 amino acids. The germline V gene encodes CDR1 SGHRS and CDR2 YFSETQ. CDR3 loop: CASSRWFTGSNNSPLHF. CDR3 DNA sequence: TGCGCCAGCAGCCGGTGGTTTACAGGGTCGAATAATTCACCCCTCCACTTT. The entire variable domain, with the rest obtained from reference TRBV5-1 and TRBJ1-6, is as follows: KAGVTQTPRYLIKTRGQQVTLSCSPISGHRSVSWYQQTPGQGLQFLFEYFSETQRNKGNFPGRFSGRQFSNSRSEMNVSTLELGDSALYLCASSRWFTGSNNSPLHFGNGTRLTVT.

The V and J genes are TRBV14 and TRBJ1-4, with 7 bases lining up with TRBD1. Germline V lookup: CDR1 SGHDN, CDR2 FVKESK. The CDR3 consists of 22 residues. Trimming removed 0 bases from V and 1 base from J; junction bases left unmatched: 20. The CDR3 here is CASSQDWVAGGAASRTNEKLFF. CDR3 sequence (DNA): TGTGCCAGCAGCCAAGATTGGGTCGCAGGGGGGGCCGCAAGTCGAACTAATGAAAAACTGTTTTTT.

The chain is built from TRBV9 and TRBJ1-1, with D unresolved. V lost 4 bases and J 1 base, leaving 14 bases between the germline ends. Germline assignment: CDR1 SGDLS and CDR2 YYNGEE. The length of the CDR3 is 15 residues. CDR3 nucleotide sequence: TGTGCCAGCAGCAGACCTCAGACGACGAACACTGAAGCTTTCTTT. Encoded protein: CASSRPQTTNTEAFF.

This clone was observed once. DNA of the CDR3: TGCGCCAGCAGACAGGGAGCTAATGAAAAACTGTTTTTT. This translates into CASRQGANEKLFF. This chain joins TRBV10-2 and TRBJ1-4; weak D call: TRBD1 (6 bases). CDR3 length: 13 amino acids. Germline CDR1 reads WSHSY; CDR2 reads SAAADI. Trimming took 6 bases from V and 3 from J, leaving 8 bases between them.

This clone was recorded a few times. V usage is TRBV6-5 and J usage is TRBJ2-6; unclear D gene. CDR1 and CDR2 from the germline V gene are MNHEY and SVGAGI. CDR3 length: 14 amino acids. V was clipped by 4 bases and J by 0 bases, with 4 bases between them. CDR3 coding DNA: TGTGCCAGCAGTTGGACCTCTGGGGCCAACGTCCTGACTTTC. Residues: CASSWTSGANVLTF.

The chain carries TRBV6-4 and TRBJ2-1, with D perhaps TRBD1 or TRBD2 (6 bases each). Trimming left V 6 bases short and J 6 bases short, with 12 bases between. This CDR3 has 13 amino acids. Germline CDR1 reads MRHNA; CDR2 reads SNTAGT. The CDR3 bases are TGTGCCAGCAGAGGGGGGACTCTCAATGAGCAGTTCTTC. Translating it yields CASRGGTLNEQFF.

This chain uses TRBV6-5 with TRBJ2-7; D call uncertain. Looked up from germline, CDR1 is MNHEY and CDR2 is SVGAGI. CDR3 length: 14 amino acids. V dropped 10 bases and J dropped 0 bases, with 16 bases sitting between them. The CDR3 region is CATKRQAASYEQYF. The CDR3 DNA reads TGTGCCACTAAGAGGCAGGCGGCCTCCTACGAGCAGTACTTC.

V is TRBV9 and J is TRBJ2-1, with 8 positions matching TRBD1. CDR3 length: 16 residues. V gave up 2 bases and J gave up 4 bases; unmatched junction bases: 8. Germline V gene sequence: CDR1 SGDLS, CDR2 YYNGEE. CDR3 bases: TGTGCCAGCAGCGTGGGCGGACAGGGAACATACAATGAGCAGTTCTTC. Translation gives CASSVGGQGTYNEQFF. Together with reference TRBV9 and TRBJ2-1, the CDR3 gives the full variable domain: DSGVTQTPKHLITATGQRVTLRCSPRSGDLSVYWYQQSLDQGLQFLIQYYNGEERAKGNILERFSAQQFPDLHSELNLSSLELGDSALYFCASSVGGQGTYNEQFFGPGTRLTVL.

The V call is TRBV5-6, the J call TRBJ1-5; 8 nucleotides align to TRBD1. V dropped 1 base and J dropped 6; count of bases not matched to a gene: 0. The CDR3 has 13 residues. Germline V gene sequence: CDR1 SGHDT, CDR2 YYEEEE. Here the CDR3 reads CASSLTGGQPQHF. DNA of the CDR3: TGTGCCAGCAGCTTGACAGGGGGTCAGCCCCAGCATTTT. Combining the CDR3 with reference TRBV5-6 and TRBJ1-5 gives the whole variable domain DAGVTQSPTHLIKTRGQQVTLRCSPKSGHDTVSWYQQALGQGPQFIFQYYEEEERQRGNFPDRFSGHQFPNYSSELNVNALLLGDSALYLCASSLTGGQPQHFGDGTRLSIL.

This clone has a single count. The chain employs TRBV2 and TRBJ1-3, with D unclear. This CDR3 spans 14 amino acids. The V end was cut by 4 bases, the J end by 7 bases, with 14 bases between. Germline V CDR1 and CDR2: SNHLY, FYNNEI. CDR3 loop: CASSGLQPSNTIYF. CDR3 sequence (DNA): TGTGCCAGCAGTGGATTACAGCCTTCCAACACCATATATTTT. The whole variable domain, remainder taken from reference TRBV2 and TRBJ1-3, is EPEVTQTPSHQVTQMGQEVILRCVPISNHLYFYWYRQILGQKVEFLVSFYNNEISEKSEIFDDQFSVERPDGSNFTLKIRSTKLEDSAMYFCASSGLQPSNTIYFGEGSWLTVV.

The chain uses TRBV6-4 and TRBJ2-3; D unclear. Germline values: CDR1 MRHNA, CDR2 SNTAGT. CDR3 length: 17 residues. Trimming left V 0 bases short and J 1 base short, with 14 bases between. CDR3 DNA sequence: TGTGCCAGCAGTGACTCTCCCCTGTCTCGGGGCACAGATACGCAGTATTTT. It is translated as CASSDSPLSRGTDTQYF.

The V and J genes are TRBV4-1 and TRBJ1-2; D gene uncertain. Germline CDR1 MGHRA, CDR2 YSYEKL. The CDR3 spans 15 residues. Trimming cost V 0 bases and J 2 bases, with 10 bases left between them. CDR3 bases: TGCGCCAGCAGCCAAGATCCAGGAGGGAACTATGGCTACACCTTC. Protein sequence: CASSQDPGGNYGYTF.

The J gene is TRBJ2-1, the V gene TRBV2; 7 bases map to TRBD1. The V gene's germline CDR1 is SNHLY and CDR2 FYNNEI. The trim removed 2 bases at V and 0 bases at J, leaving 4 bases unmatched. The CDR3 has 16 residues. CDR3 bases: TGTGCCAGCAGTGAAATTGGGGACAGCTCCTACAATGAGCAGTTCTTC. This translates into CASSEIGDSSYNEQFF.